A selection of T cell receptor beta chains follows, all from one sample in a study of cytomegalovirus exposure and HLA in healthy donors. Profiling relied on immunoSEQ multiplex PCR, and the TCRdb table lists in-frame clones only, not all of them. The sample has about 130,000 clones, around 77% seen once. The specimen sequenced was PBMCs. The receptors derive from a man aged 25 to 45 in good health and CMV-seronegative. Both conserved end residues are part of each CDR3. The D gene is left open where the match is weak. Some rows have no size entry. The others give once, few or many, or a class for an expanded clone.

V gene	clone size	J gene	D gene	CDR3 protein	CDR3 DNA
TRBV19	.	TRBJ2-1	.	CASTPSSGIYNEQFF	TGTGCCAGCACCCCGTCCAGCGGTATTTACAATGAGCAGTTCTTC
TRBV5-6	.	TRBJ2-6	.	CASSLALSGQPSGANVLTF	TGTGCCAGCAGCTTGGCGCTCTCCGGACAGCCCTCTGGGGCCAACGTCCTGACTTTC
TRBV11-2	.	TRBJ2-7	.	CASRSAGSYEQYF	TGTGCCAGCCGCTCGGCGGGTTCCTACGAGCAGTACTTC
TRBV19	.	TRBJ2-1	TRBD2	CASSILAGDNEQFF	TGTGCCAGTAGTATTCTAGCGGGAGACAATGAGCAGTTCTTC
TRBV6-4	.	TRBJ1-4	TRBD1	CASSDGLQGRSEKLFF	TGTGCCAGCAGTGACGGATTACAGGGGAGGAGTGAAAAACTGTTTTTT
TRBV18	.	TRBJ2-1	TRBD1	CASSYTFRDSNEQFF	TGTGCCAGCTCATATACTTTCCGGGACAGCAATGAGCAGTTCTTC
TRBV27	.	TRBJ2-1	.	CASRNREDEQFF	TGTGCCAGCAGGAACAGGGAAGATGAGCAGTTCTTC
TRBV6-1	.	TRBJ2-5	.	CASSEIRDWGETQYF	TGTGCCAGCAGTGAAATTCGGGATTGGGGAGAGACCCAGTACTTC
TRBV11-1	.	TRBJ2-7	TRBD2	CATTGNSGSDEQYF	TGTGCCACTACGGGGAATAGCGGGAGCGACGAGCAGTACTTC
TRBV29-1	few	TRBJ2-7	TRBD1	CSVAGGSYEQYF	TGCAGCGTTGCAGGGGGCTCCTACGAGCAGTACTTC
TRBV28	.	TRBJ2-3	.	CASSSHLTDTQYF	TGTGCCAGCAGTTCTCACCTAACAGATACGCAGTATTTT
TRBV6-5	.	TRBJ1-1	.	CASSPPGDTEAFF	TGTGCCAGCAGTCCCCCGGGGGACACTGAAGCTTTCTTT
TRBV7-3	.	TRBJ2-2	.	CASSFGLHGGELFF	TGTGCCAGCAGCTTTGGGCTGCATGGCGGGGAGCTGTTTTTT
TRBV5-5	.	TRBJ2-5	.	CASSLGQMIQETQYF	TGTGCCAGCAGCTTGGGGCAGATGATCCAAGAGACCCAGTACTTC
TRBV6-5	.	TRBJ2-5	TRBD2	CASSLLAGEETQYF	TGTGCCAGCAGCCTACTAGCGGGAGAGGAGACCCAGTACTTC
TRBV28	.	TRBJ1-1	.	CASSSGQSTEAFF	TGTGCCAGCAGTTCAGGACAGAGCACTGAAGCTTTCTTT
TRBV2	.	TRBJ2-1	TRBD1	CAIGQGRNNEQFF	TGTGCCATTGGACAGGGCCGGAACAATGAGCAGTTCTTC
TRBV30	.	TRBJ1-2	.	CAWSGVYWSRRGAF	TGTGCCTGGAGTGGTGTCTACTGGTCCCGACGGGGAGCCTTC
TRBV5-1	.	TRBJ2-5	TRBD2	CASSPEGRGLYQETQYF	TGCGCCAGCAGCCCGGAAGGGAGGGGCCTGTACCAAGAGACCCAGTACTTC
TRBV7-9	.	TRBJ2-1	TRBD2	CASSSGTSGHVEQFF	TGTGCCAGCAGCTCCGGGACTAGCGGGCATGTTGAGCAGTTCTTC
TRBV18	once	TRBJ2-7	TRBD1	CASSPNRGPGGEQYF	TGTGCCAGCTCACCCAACAGGGGGCCGGGCGGCGAGCAGTACTTC
TRBV12-2	.	TRBJ2-5	.	CASRLLVEETQYF	TGTGCAAGTCGCTTACTAGTGGAAGAGACCCAGTACTTC
TRBV5-8	few	TRBJ1-5	.	CASSLRGQLNQPQHF	TGTGCCAGCAGCTTGCGTGGACAACTCAATCAGCCCCAGCATTTT
TRBV18	.	TRBJ1-2	.	CASSPGRDYGYTF	TGTGCCAGCTCACCAGGGAGAGACTATGGCTACACCTTC
TRBV6-5	once	TRBJ2-1	TRBD2	CASRGLAGVNEQFF	TGTGCCAGCCGTGGACTAGCGGGAGTAAATGAGCAGTTCTTC
TRBV5-4	.	TRBJ2-6	.	CASSLFGETGANVLTF	TGTGCCAGCAGCTTGTTCGGGGAAACTGGGGCCAACGTCCTGACTTTC
TRBV7-3	few	TRBJ2-3	.	CASSLLSTDTQYF	TGTGCCAGCAGCTTACTTAGCACAGATACGCAGTATTTT
TRBV2	few	TRBJ2-2	TRBD1	CASNGQGSGELFF	TGTGCCAGCAATGGACAGGGTTCCGGGGAGCTGTTTTTT
TRBV5-1	.	TRBJ2-7	.	CASSFSPSYEQYF	TGCGCCAGCAGCTTTTCCCCTTCCTACGAGCAGTACTTC
TRBV6-5	.	TRBJ2-7	.	CASSYSSYPYEQYF	TGTGCCAGCAGTTACTCGAGTTACCCCTACGAGCAGTACTTC
TRBV19	.	TRBJ1-1	.	CASSQRHLNTEAFF	TGTGCCAGTAGTCAGAGACACTTGAACACTGAAGCTTTCTTT
TRBV5-5	.	TRBJ2-1	.	CASSLVPGQQFF	TGTGCCAGCAGCTTGGTCCCAGGTCAGCAGTTCTTC
TRBV6-1	.	TRBJ2-7	.	CASSGSGMSSGISYEQYF	TGTGCCAGCAGTGGATCAGGGATGTCATCCGGTATCTCCTACGAGCAGTACTTC
TRBV15	few	TRBJ1-5	.	CATSKGGRGYSNQPQHF	TGTGCCACCAGCAAGGGAGGGAGGGGATATAGCAATCAGCCCCAGCATTTT
TRBV19	.	TRBJ2-1	TRBD2	CASSIQGLASSYNEQFF	TGTGCCAGTAGTATTCAGGGACTAGCGAGCTCCTACAATGAGCAGTTCTTC
TRBV5-1	.	TRBJ1-2	TRBD1	CASSLPPTGTNYGYTF	TGCGCCAGCAGCTTGCCCCCGACAGGGACCAACTATGGCTACACCTTC
TRBV7-9	.	TRBJ2-1	TRBD2	CASRYTGGPHNEQFF	TGTGCCAGCAGGTATACGGGAGGTCCCCACAATGAGCAGTTCTTC
TRBV6-5	few	TRBJ2-2	TRBD2	CASGLAGGPPGELFF	TGTGCCAGCGGACTAGCGGGAGGCCCCCCCGGGGAGCTGTTTTTT
TRBV6-5	.	TRBJ2-1	TRBD2	CASSYSERGEQFF	TGTGCCAGCAGTTACTCGGAGCGGGGAGAGCAGTTCTTC
TRBV5-1	once	TRBJ2-7	TRBD2	CASSLVGSGRGSYEQYF	TGCGCCAGCAGCTTGGTTGGTAGCGGGAGGGGTTCCTACGAGCAGTACTTC
TRBV6-1	few	TRBJ2-3	TRBD2	CASSERRGSYSGGPTDTQYF	TGTGCCAGCAGTGAACGCCGGGGTAGCTATTCGGGAGGGCCCACAGATACGCAGTATTTT
TRBV5-1	.	TRBJ1-2	TRBD1	CASRNTGGDHYGYTF	TGCGCCAGCAGAAACACAGGGGGCGATCACTATGGCTACACCTTC
TRBV7-2	.	TRBJ2-3	.	CASSLEPHFADTQYF	TGTGCCAGCAGCTTAGAACCGCACTTTGCAGATACGCAGTATTTT
TRBV6-6	once	TRBJ2-3	TRBD2	CASSYAGGVDTQYF	TGTGCCAGCAGTTACGCGGGAGGGGTGGATACGCAGTATTTT
TRBV18	.	TRBJ2-5	TRBD2	CASSPRRGDQETQYF	TGTGCCAGCTCACCACGGCGGGGGGACCAAGAGACCCAGTACTTC
TRBV5-8	.	TRBJ1-2	TRBD1	CASRRDRDYGYTF	TGTGCCAGTCGCCGGGACAGGGACTATGGCTACACCTTC
TRBV7-3	.	TRBJ2-2	TRBD2	CASSLNLAGTGELFF	TGTGCCAGCAGCTTAAATCTAGCGGGAACCGGGGAGCTGTTTTTT
TRBV27	.	TRBJ2-1	.	CASNIGGISYNEQFF	TGTGCCAGCAATATCGGGGGAATCTCCTACAATGAGCAGTTCTTC
TRBV15	.	TRBJ2-7	.	CATSRVPSSYEQYF	TGTGCCACCAGCAGAGTTCCTAGTAGCTACGAGCAGTACTTC